This is a list of T cell receptor beta chains from one sample in a study of shared clonotypes between healthy human individuals. Generated by immunoSEQ multiplex PCR, the TCRdb table keeps only in-frame clones and is missing some. The data hold 2 million to 2.5 million clones, with approximately 96% observed a single time. The specimen sequenced was naive CD4+ T cells sorted from blood. These receptors were taken from a man between 18 and 35 years old in good health. The CDR3 runs from the conserved cysteine through the conserved F or W. Each record gives: D gene, J gene, V gene, clone size, CDR3 protein, CDR3 DNA. A D gene is named only where the DNA matches it firmly. Clone size is stated in some rows and not others, as once, few, many or a class when expanded.

D gene: NA; J gene: TRBJ2-7; V gene: TRBV7-2; clone size: NA; CDR3 protein: CASSLDTILYEQYF; CDR3 DNA: TGTGCCAGCAGCTTAGACACGATCCTCTACGAGCAGTACTTC
D gene: NA; J gene: TRBJ1-6; V gene: TRBV5-6; clone size: NA; CDR3 protein: CASSLGRVNSPLHF; CDR3 DNA: TGTGCCAGCAGCTTAGGCAGGGTTAATTCACCCCTCCACTTT
D gene: NA; J gene: TRBJ1-1; V gene: TRBV5-4; clone size: NA; CDR3 protein: CASSLDRWNTEAFF; CDR3 DNA: TGTGCCAGCAGCTTGGACAGATGGAACACTGAAGCTTTCTTT
D gene: NA; J gene: TRBJ2-2; V gene: TRBV6-6; clone size: NA; CDR3 protein: CASRPPGLLNTGELFF; CDR3 DNA: TGTGCCAGCAGACCTCCGGGACTCTTAAACACCGGGGAGCTGTTTTTT
D gene: NA; J gene: TRBJ1-1; V gene: TRBV5-1; clone size: once; CDR3 protein: CASSLVKGKGGTEAFF; CDR3 DNA: TGCGCCAGCAGCTTGGTCAAGGGCAAAGGGGGCACTGAAGCTTTCTTT
D gene: TRBD2; J gene: TRBJ2-7; V gene: TRBV7-8; clone size: NA; CDR3 protein: CASSLYLAGEIFYEQYF; CDR3 DNA: TGTGCCAGCAGCTTATATCTAGCGGGAGAAATCTTTTACGAGCAGTACTTC
D gene: NA; J gene: TRBJ1-2; V gene: TRBV5-1; clone size: NA; CDR3 protein: CASSLTLGGEYGYTF; CDR3 DNA: TGCGCCAGCAGCTTGACTTTGGGCGGTGAATATGGCTACACCTTC
D gene: NA; J gene: TRBJ2-5; V gene: TRBV7-7; clone size: NA; CDR3 protein: CASSLNAGAQETQYF; CDR3 DNA: TGTGCTAGCAGCTTAAATGCGGGGGCCCAAGAGACCCAGTACTTC
D gene: NA; J gene: TRBJ1-5; V gene: TRBV5-1; clone size: NA; CDR3 protein: CASSQDSSNQPQHF; CDR3 DNA: TGCGCCAGCAGCCAAGACAGTAGCAATCAGCCCCAGCATTTT
D gene: TRBD1; J gene: TRBJ1-3; V gene: TRBV9; clone size: NA; CDR3 protein: CASSTGQGLSGNTIYF; CDR3 DNA: TGTGCCAGCAGCACAGGACAGGGCCTCTCTGGAAACACCATATATTTT
D gene: NA; J gene: TRBJ2-7; V gene: TRBV7-8; clone size: once; CDR3 protein: CASSSLAETGEQYF; CDR3 DNA: TGTGCCAGCAGCTCCTTAGCGGAGACGGGCGAGCAGTACTTC
D gene: NA; J gene: TRBJ1-1; V gene: TRBV30; clone size: NA; CDR3 protein: CAWSVNMNTEAFF; CDR3 DNA: TGTGCCTGGAGTGTAAACATGAACACTGAAGCTTTCTTT
D gene: TRBD2; J gene: TRBJ2-7; V gene: TRBV11-2; clone size: NA; CDR3 protein: CASSLELARVYEQYF; CDR3 DNA: TGTGCCAGCAGCTTAGAACTAGCGAGAGTCTACGAGCAGTACTTC
D gene: TRBD1; J gene: TRBJ2-5; V gene: TRBV6-1; clone size: NA; CDR3 protein: CASSDTIGGQGSETQYF; CDR3 DNA: TGTGCCAGCAGTGATACGATAGGGGGCCAGGGTTCAGAGACCCAGTACTTC
D gene: NA; J gene: TRBJ2-1; V gene: TRBV7-9; clone size: NA; CDR3 protein: CASSSPGWGNEQFF; CDR3 DNA: TGTGCCAGCAGCTCCCCAGGGTGGGGAAATGAGCAGTTCTTC
D gene: NA; J gene: TRBJ1-6; V gene: TRBV6-5; clone size: NA; CDR3 protein: CASSYSNAAGNSPLHF; CDR3 DNA: TGTGCCAGCAGTTACTCGAATGCCGCAGGGAATTCACCCCTCCACTTT
D gene: NA; J gene: TRBJ2-1; V gene: TRBV5-1; clone size: NA; CDR3 protein: CASSLVGFNEQFF; CDR3 DNA: TGCGCCAGCAGCTTGGTGGGATTCAATGAGCAGTTCTTC
D gene: TRBD1; J gene: TRBJ1-5; V gene: TRBV5-1; clone size: once; CDR3 protein: CASSFAGGIDQPQHF; CDR3 DNA: TGCGCCAGCAGCTTCGCAGGGGGAATTGATCAGCCCCAGCATTTT
D gene: NA; J gene: TRBJ2-1; V gene: TRBV11-2; clone size: once; CDR3 protein: CASSPWDNEQFF; CDR3 DNA: TGTGCCAGCAGTCCTTGGGACAATGAGCAGTTCTTC
D gene: NA; J gene: TRBJ2-4; V gene: TRBV11-2; clone size: NA; CDR3 protein: CASSPGVLAKNIQYF; CDR3 DNA: TGTGCCAGCAGCCCGGGGGTACTAGCCAAAAACATTCAGTACTTC
D gene: NA; J gene: TRBJ1-3; V gene: TRBV6-1; clone size: NA; CDR3 protein: CASSEAQSSGNTIYF; CDR3 DNA: TGTGCCAGCAGTGAAGCGCAGAGCTCTGGAAACACCATATATTTT
D gene: TRBD1; J gene: TRBJ1-1; V gene: TRBV6-1; clone size: NA; CDR3 protein: CASSGYRGQGEAFF; CDR3 DNA: TGTGCCAGCAGTGGCTACAGGGGGCAAGGTGAAGCTTTCTTT
D gene: TRBD1; J gene: TRBJ2-3; V gene: TRBV7-9; clone size: NA; CDR3 protein: CASSFTGGADTQYF; CDR3 DNA: TGTGCCAGCAGCTTTACAGGGGGCGCAGATACGCAGTATTTT
D gene: NA; J gene: TRBJ1-1; V gene: TRBV2; clone size: NA; CDR3 protein: CASSTQGPEAFF; CDR3 DNA: TGTGCCAGCAGTACCCAGGGTCCTGAAGCTTTCTTT
D gene: NA; J gene: TRBJ2-6; V gene: TRBV7-3; clone size: NA; CDR3 protein: CASSPGPGSGANVLTF; CDR3 DNA: TGTGCCAGCAGCCCGGGGCCGGGGTCTGGGGCCAACGTCCTGACTTTC
D gene: NA; J gene: TRBJ2-1; V gene: TRBV5-1; clone size: NA; CDR3 protein: CASSAEPYYNEQFF; CDR3 DNA: TGCGCCAGCAGCGCAGAACCTTACTACAATGAGCAGTTCTTC
D gene: TRBD2; J gene: TRBJ2-2; V gene: TRBV7-9; clone size: NA; CDR3 protein: CASSRILAGVWSGELFF; CDR3 DNA: TGTGCCAGCAGCCGCATACTAGCGGGGGTGTGGTCCGGGGAGCTGTTTTTT
D gene: NA; J gene: TRBJ1-4; V gene: TRBV5-1; clone size: NA; CDR3 protein: CASSLAGGYEKLFF; CDR3 DNA: TGCGCCAGCAGCTTGGCCGGCGGTTATGAAAAACTGTTTTTT
D gene: NA; J gene: TRBJ1-2; V gene: TRBV28; clone size: once; CDR3 protein: CASSLSPTARGGGYTF; CDR3 DNA: TGTGCCAGCAGTTTATCCCCCACTGCACGGGGGGGTGGCTACACCTTC
D gene: TRBD1; J gene: TRBJ1-2; V gene: TRBV18; clone size: NA; CDR3 protein: CASSPEGAGPYGYTF; CDR3 DNA: TGTGCCAGCTCACCAGAGGGGGCCGGCCCTTATGGCTACACCTTC
D gene: NA; J gene: TRBJ1-4; V gene: TRBV7-3; clone size: NA; CDR3 protein: CASSARRATNEKLFF; CDR3 DNA: TGTGCCAGCAGCGCCCGACGTGCAACTAATGAAAAACTGTTTTTT
D gene: TRBD1; J gene: TRBJ1-5; V gene: TRBV7-2; clone size: NA; CDR3 protein: CASSFTGTANQPQHF; CDR3 DNA: TGTGCCAGCAGCTTTACCGGGACAGCAAATCAGCCCCAGCATTTT
D gene: TRBD1; J gene: TRBJ1-1; V gene: TRBV6-5; clone size: NA; CDR3 protein: CASSYRTGAWAFF; CDR3 DNA: TGTGCCAGCAGTTACAGGACAGGGGCATGGGCTTTCTTT
D gene: NA; J gene: TRBJ2-2; V gene: TRBV10-2; clone size: NA; CDR3 protein: CASSFSGGILNTGELFF; CDR3 DNA: TGCGCCAGCAGTTTCTCGGGGGGCATCTTGAACACCGGGGAGCTGTTTTTT
D gene: NA; J gene: TRBJ1-3; V gene: TRBV18; clone size: NA; CDR3 protein: CASSPPGGFDGNTIYF; CDR3 DNA: TGTGCCAGCTCACCACCGGGGGGTTTTGATGGAAACACCATATATTTT
D gene: NA; J gene: TRBJ1-4; V gene: TRBV6-6; clone size: NA; CDR3 protein: CATQQGNEKLFF; CDR3 DNA: TGTGCCACCCAACAGGGAAATGAAAAACTGTTTTTT
D gene: NA; J gene: TRBJ2-7; V gene: TRBV7-2; clone size: NA; CDR3 protein: CASSRGDFPYEQYF; CDR3 DNA: TGTGCCAGCAGCCGCGGGGATTTTCCCTACGAGCAGTACTTC
D gene: NA; J gene: TRBJ2-5; V gene: TRBV5-1; clone size: NA; CDR3 protein: CASSPGQLETQYF; CDR3 DNA: TGCGCCAGCAGCCCGGGACAACTTGAGACCCAGTACTTC
D gene: TRBD1; J gene: TRBJ2-7; V gene: TRBV18; clone size: once; CDR3 protein: CASSPPGQAGEQYF; CDR3 DNA: TGTGCCAGCTCACCACCCGGACAGGCGGGCGAGCAGTACTTC
D gene: NA; J gene: TRBJ2-3; V gene: TRBV9; clone size: NA; CDR3 protein: CASSDRTDTQYF; CDR3 DNA: TGTGCCAGCAGCGACCGAACAGATACGCAGTATTTT
D gene: NA; J gene: TRBJ2-1; V gene: TRBV19; clone size: NA; CDR3 protein: CASSILFGGSYNEQFF; CDR3 DNA: TGTGCCAGTAGTATCTTATTCGGCGGTTCCTACAATGAGCAGTTCTTC
D gene: NA; J gene: TRBJ1-6; V gene: TRBV30; clone size: NA; CDR3 protein: CAWGPTGAPLHF; CDR3 DNA: TGTGCCTGGGGGCCCACCGGGGCACCCCTCCACTTT
D gene: NA; J gene: TRBJ1-1; V gene: TRBV10-1; clone size: few; CDR3 protein: CASSETGMNTEAFF; CDR3 DNA: TGCGCCAGCAGTGAAACAGGGATGAACACTGAAGCTTTCTTT
D gene: NA; J gene: TRBJ2-1; V gene: TRBV7-2; clone size: NA; CDR3 protein: CASSLSSYNEQFF; CDR3 DNA: TGTGCCAGCAGCTTATCATCATACAATGAGCAGTTCTTC
D gene: TRBD1; J gene: TRBJ2-3; V gene: TRBV9; clone size: NA; CDR3 protein: CASSEFPGQSTDTQYF; CDR3 DNA: TGTGCCAGCAGCGAATTCCCGGGACAGAGCACAGATACGCAGTATTTT
D gene: NA; J gene: TRBJ2-5; V gene: TRBV18; clone size: once; CDR3 protein: CASSPLQGGETQYF; CDR3 DNA: TGTGCCAGCTCACCACTGCAGGGGGGAGAGACCCAGTACTTC